The 9 T cell receptor beta chains given below trace back to one sample, sequenced in a study of radiation and T cells in renal cell carcinoma. The time point here: blood 2 weeks post-SBRT. Treatment indicated: 15 Gy SBRT to primary tumor, nephrectomy 4 weeks later. Profiling relied on immunoSEQ multiplex PCR, and the TCRdb table lists in-frame clones only, not all of them. Of around 70,000 clones listed, roughly 80% are singletons. The sample in question was blood, obtained from a patient whose treatment included radiotherapy and nephrectomy. Receptors were obtained from a man in his 60s with renal cell carcinoma.

This clone was observed once. This chain joins TRBV4-1 and TRBJ2-3; D unresolved. Germline loops: CDR1 MGHRA, CDR2 YSYEKL. The CDR3 loop spans 14 amino acids. Trimming left V 4 bases short and J 5 bases short, with 13 bases between. The CDR3 spells CASSRLGRRDTQYF. The DNA for the CDR3 is TGCGCCAGCAGCCGCCTCGGACGCCGAGATACGCAGTATTTT.

The chain joins TRBV7-6 to TRBJ2-2; D unresolved. V lost 1 base, J lost 3 bases, and 6 bases lay in between. Germline CDR1 reads SGHVS; CDR2 reads FNYEAQ. The CDR3 consists of 14 residues. The CDR3 spells CASSLVEDTGELFF. The CDR3 bases are TGTGCCAGCAGCTTAGTTGAGGACACCGGGGAGCTGTTTTTT.

The rearrangement uses TRBV6-6 and TRBJ1-6, with TRBD1 as a possible D gene (6 bases). The germline V gene has CDR1 MNHNY and CDR2 SVGAGI (reference sequence). The CDR3 spans 15 residues. V shed 0 bases and J shed 9 bases, with 12 bases lying between them. The CDR3 nucleotides are TGTGCCAGCAGTTACTCGAACAGGGACGGTTCACCCCTCCACTTT. Amino acids: CASSYSNRDGSPLHF.

This sequence joins TRBV28 and TRBJ1-5, with 7 bases that match TRBD1. Germline V gene sequence: CDR1 MDHEN, CDR2 SYDVKM. Trimming removed 4 bases from V and 9 bases from J; junction bases left unmatched: 9. This CDR3 is 14 amino acids long. The CDR3 bases are TGTGCCAGCAGTTCGACAGGGCGTGGGGCGCCCCAGCATTTT. This sequence encodes CASSSTGRGAPQHF.

The chain employs TRBV19 and TRBJ2-5, with TRBD2 matching over 8 bases. The V and J ends lost 7 bases and 3 bases, in that order; junction bases with no gene match: 13. The CDR3 is 16 residues long. Germline V gives CDR1 LNHDA, CDR2 SQIVND (reference sequence). DNA of the CDR3: TGTGCCAGTAAATGGTCAAGCGGGAGTGCTAAAGAGACCCAGTACTTC. This encodes CASKWSSGSAKETQYF.

The chain joins TRBV7-9 to TRBJ1-4; no clear D gene. The CDR3 is made up of 16 amino acids. Per germline, CDR1 SEHNR and CDR2 FQNEAQ (reference sequence). The germline V and J ends were trimmed by 4 bases and 3 bases, with 15 bases remaining between them. As DNA, the CDR3 is TGTGCCAGCAGCTCCACTGAACAGCATTCTAATGAAAAACTGTTTTTT. Its translation is CASSSTEQHSNEKLFF.

The chain combines TRBV4-1 with TRBJ2-1; D remains ambiguous. The V gene's germline CDR1 is MGHRA and CDR2 YSYEKL. V dropped 8 bases and J dropped 7 bases, with 15 bases sitting between them. The CDR3 spans 13 residues. CDR3 region: CASSWRIGNEQFF. The CDR3 DNA is TGCGCCAGCTCTTGGAGAATTGGAAATGAGCAGTTCTTC.

V and J are TRBV10-1 and TRBJ2-7; 8 nucleotides line up with TRBD2. There are 13 residues in the CDR3. V was pared by 4 bases and J by 5 bases, with 4 bases of the junction left unmatched. In germline, CDR1 is WNHNN, CDR2 SYGVQD (reference sequence). CDR3 DNA sequence: TGCGCCAGCAGTGGCGGGAGGCCCAACGAGCAGTACTTC. It specifies CASSGGRPNEQYF.

The chain uses TRBV7-8 and TRBJ2-2, with unresolved D. V lost 0 bases and J lost 1, with 6 bases in between. Germline loops: CDR1 SGHVS, CDR2 FQNEAQ. The CDR3 loop spans 15 amino acids. The CDR3 region is CASSLAAGNTGELFF. The CDR3 DNA reads TGTGCCAGCAGCTTAGCCGCAGGGAACACCGGGGAGCTGTTTTTT.